This T cell receptor beta chain is from a study of human T cells and chemical hapten exposure (dated by TCRdb to the early 2020s). General notes on the study: Libraries were combined into a pool for sequencing, and differences in TCR yield between samples came mainly from small differences in library volumes within the pool. In alopecia patients, the study followed how the peripheral blood TCR repertoire changed in vivo over primary and secondary sensitization to diphenylcyclopropenone (DPC), a hapten. Both TCR alpha and TCR beta chains were sequenced from each blood RNA sample. The research as a whole found: Repeated subsampling changed both the strength of the expansion versus patch-test correlation and the threshold at which the correlation became significant. DPC sensitization did not change the number of TCRs with a frequency above 1 in 1000, and there was no evidence of changes in global repertoire structure.

Total RNA was extracted from unfractionated whole blood collected in Tempus Blood RNA tubes. Roughly five healthy volunteers were used as TCR sequencing controls and were bled at day 0, 2 weeks and 6 weeks. The library came from 5' RACE. These reads were obtained on an Illumina MiSeq. Library preparation attached unique molecular identifiers to individual cDNA molecules for quantitative, reproducible TCR counting. The authors' pipeline ran thus. Samples had a median of roughly 98,000 TCRs, with a range from about 23,224 to 750,000. V, J and CDR3 annotation of the TCR reads was carried out using the Decombinator software suite. For PS versus PT1 abundance plots, all samples were subsampled to the same number of TCRs (28,000). Expanded TCRs were defined as absent before sensitization and observed at least eight times at the 2-week time point. TCRdb reprocessing: public reads trimmed at Q25 with fastp, clones called with MiXCR, in-frame beta chains kept. A single entry per CDR3 protein holds the most common genes and DNA from its merged rows. TCRdb, not the original authors, processed these V and J calls. The sample profile shows about 80,000 distinct CDR3 sequences; roughly 15% of them were found once. The biggest ten clones account for 6.8% of the sample.

About this clonotype itself: Its antigen is not yet known. Base-call qualities are not available, and no considerably larger clone is one nucleotide away.

CDR1 and CDR2 are read off the germline V gene (reference sequence) as DFQATT and SNEGSKA. After removal of 6 bases from V and 3 bases from J, the junction retains 6 bases not matched to a gene. The CDR3 runs 13 amino acids, cysteine and phenylalanine included. Only the CDR3 part of the read is kept: 39 bases, read in frame from the first base. The sequence joins TRBV20-1 to TRBJ2-7; 9 junctional bases match TRBD2. The TCR originated in a female donor in good health. Here the CDR3 is given as CSAQGLASYEQYF. In nucleotides, the sequence is TGCAGTGCCCAGGGACTAGCAAGCTACGAGCAGTACTTC.